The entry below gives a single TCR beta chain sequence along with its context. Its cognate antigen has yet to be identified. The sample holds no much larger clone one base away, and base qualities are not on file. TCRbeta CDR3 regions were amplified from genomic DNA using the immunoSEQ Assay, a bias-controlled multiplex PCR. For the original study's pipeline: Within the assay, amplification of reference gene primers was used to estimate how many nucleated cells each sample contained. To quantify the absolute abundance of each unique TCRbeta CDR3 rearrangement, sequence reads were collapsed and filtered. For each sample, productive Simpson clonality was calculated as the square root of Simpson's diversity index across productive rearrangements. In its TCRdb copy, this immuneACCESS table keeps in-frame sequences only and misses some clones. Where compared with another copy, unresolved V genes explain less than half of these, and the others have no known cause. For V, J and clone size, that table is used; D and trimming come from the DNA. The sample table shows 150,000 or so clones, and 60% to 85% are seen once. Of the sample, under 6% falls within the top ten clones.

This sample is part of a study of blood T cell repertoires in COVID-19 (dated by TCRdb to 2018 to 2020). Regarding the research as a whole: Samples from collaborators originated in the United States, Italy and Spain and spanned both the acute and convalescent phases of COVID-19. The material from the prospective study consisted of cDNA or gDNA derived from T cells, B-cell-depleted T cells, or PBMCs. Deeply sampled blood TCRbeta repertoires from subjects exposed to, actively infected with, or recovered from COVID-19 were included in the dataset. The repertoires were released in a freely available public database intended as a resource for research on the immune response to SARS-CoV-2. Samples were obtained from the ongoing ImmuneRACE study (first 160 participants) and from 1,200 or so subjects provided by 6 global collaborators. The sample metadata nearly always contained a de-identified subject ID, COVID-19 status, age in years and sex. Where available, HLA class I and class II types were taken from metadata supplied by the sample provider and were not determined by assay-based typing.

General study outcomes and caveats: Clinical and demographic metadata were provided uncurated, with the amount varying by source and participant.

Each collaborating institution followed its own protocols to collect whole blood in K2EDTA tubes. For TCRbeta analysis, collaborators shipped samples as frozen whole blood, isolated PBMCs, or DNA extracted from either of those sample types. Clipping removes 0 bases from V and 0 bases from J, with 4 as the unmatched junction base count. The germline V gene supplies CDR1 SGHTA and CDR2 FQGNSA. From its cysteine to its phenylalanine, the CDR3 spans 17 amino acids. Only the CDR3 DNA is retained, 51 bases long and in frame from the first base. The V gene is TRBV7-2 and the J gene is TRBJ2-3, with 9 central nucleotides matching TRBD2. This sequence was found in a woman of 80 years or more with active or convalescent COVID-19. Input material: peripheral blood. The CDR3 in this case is CASSLASGGTSTDTQYF. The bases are TGTGCCAGCAGCTTAGCCAGCGGGGGGACTAGCACAGATACGCAGTATTTT.